This T cell receptor (beta chain) was sequenced for a study of blood T cell repertoires in COVID-19. As processed by the authors: By means of reference gene primer amplification, nucleated cell counts were estimated. The method was immunoSEQ multiplex PCR; TCRdb's version includes in-frame clones alone and lacks a portion of them. V and J calls and clone size are those listed in that table; D and trimming were worked out from the DNA. Of 71,000 or so clones listed, around 87% were seen once; the top ten hold around 7.9%. This CDR3 has 15 residues. The germline gives CDR1 MNHEY, CDR2 SMNVEV (reference sequence). Trimming at V came to 7 bases and at J to 5 bases, leaving 8 bases not matched to a gene.

This chain links TRBV27 with TRBJ2-5, with 12 bases that match TRBD2. Source material: peripheral blood. The receptor was isolated from a man between 50 and 59 years old with active COVID-19. CDR3 sequence reads: CASTPSGGAAETQYF. CDR3 bases: TGTGCCAGCACTCCTAGCGGGGGGGCCGCGGAGACCCAGTACTTC.